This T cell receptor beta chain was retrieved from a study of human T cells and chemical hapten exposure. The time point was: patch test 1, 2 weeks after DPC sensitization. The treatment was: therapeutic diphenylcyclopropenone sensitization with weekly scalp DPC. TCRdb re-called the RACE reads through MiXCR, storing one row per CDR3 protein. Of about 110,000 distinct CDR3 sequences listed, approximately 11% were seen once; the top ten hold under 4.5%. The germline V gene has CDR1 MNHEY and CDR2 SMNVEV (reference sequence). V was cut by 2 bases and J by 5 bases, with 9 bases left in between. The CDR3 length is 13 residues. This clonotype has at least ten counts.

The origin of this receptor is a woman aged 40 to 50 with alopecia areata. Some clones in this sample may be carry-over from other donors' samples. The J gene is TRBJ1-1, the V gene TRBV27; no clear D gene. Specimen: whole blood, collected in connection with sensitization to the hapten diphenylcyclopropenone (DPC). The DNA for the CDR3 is TGTGCCAGCAGTTTAAGAGGAAGAACTGAAGCTTTCTTT. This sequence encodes CASSLRGRTEAFF.